The clone carrying this TCR beta chain appeared once. The data were taken from a study of T cell changes during pregnancy in multiple sclerosis. This table comes from immunoSEQ multiplex PCR, and its TCRdb copy is limited to in-frame clones, with some not included. The sample lists approximately 60,000 clones, about 90% seen once, with around 2.5% in the top ten. The receptor was derived from a female donor in good health, enrolled as a control in a pregnancy study. Sequences were derived from peripheral blood, sampled in the second trimester of pregnancy.

The CDR3 bases are TGTGCCAGCAGCGGAGGTGGGGCAGGGCGGAACACTGAAGCTTTCTTT. As protein: CASSGGGAGRNTEAFF. The chain uses TRBV9 and TRBJ1-1; possibly TRBD1 for D (5 bases). Trimming shortened V by 3 bases and J by 1 base, and 16 bases separated the two germline ends. The CDR3 loop spans 16 amino acids. The germline CDR1 and CDR2 sequences are SGDLS and YYNGEE. Using reference TRBV9 and TRBJ1-1 for the parts outside the CDR3, the full variable domain is DSGVTQTPKHLITATGQRVTLRCSPRSGDLSVYWYQQSLDQGLQFLIQYYNGEERAKGNILERFSAQQFPDLHSELNLSSLELGDSALYFCASSGGGAGRNTEAFFGQGTRLTVV.